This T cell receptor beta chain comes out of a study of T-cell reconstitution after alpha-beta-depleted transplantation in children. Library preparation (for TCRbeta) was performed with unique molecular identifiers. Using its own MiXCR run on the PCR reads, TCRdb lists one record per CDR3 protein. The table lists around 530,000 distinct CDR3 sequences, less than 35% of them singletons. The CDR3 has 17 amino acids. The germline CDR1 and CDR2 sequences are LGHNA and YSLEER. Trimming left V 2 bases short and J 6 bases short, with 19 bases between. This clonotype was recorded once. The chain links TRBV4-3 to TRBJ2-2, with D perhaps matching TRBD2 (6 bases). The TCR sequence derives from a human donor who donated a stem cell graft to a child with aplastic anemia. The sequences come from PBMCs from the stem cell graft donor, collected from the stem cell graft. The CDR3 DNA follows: TGCGCCAGCAGCCAATGGGGACTCGGAGAGAGGGCCGGGGAGCTGTTTTTT. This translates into CASSQWGLGERAGELFF.